These 25 T cell receptor beta chains share one sample of origin, sequenced in a study of T cell responses to AZD1222 COVID-19 vaccine. TCRdb's copy holds only in-frame clones and misses some; the assay was immunoSEQ multiplex PCR. Among 25,000 to 35,000 clones listed, over 90% were seen once. The material was peripheral blood, obtained on day 0 of AZD1222 vaccination. Source of these receptors: an adult in good health.

The V call is TRBV10-1, the J call TRBJ2-2; D is uncertain. This CDR3 contains 14 residues. With 5 bases removed from V and 3 bases from J, the gap between germline ends came to 10 bases. The germline V gene has CDR1 WNHNN and CDR2 SYGVQD (reference sequence). CDR3 sequence reads: CASSTGDHTGELFF. The CDR3 coding sequence is TGCGCCAGCAGTACTGGAGATCACACCGGGGAGCTGTTTTTT.

The rearrangement links TRBV27 to TRBJ2-7, with D possibly TRBD1 on 7 matching bases. Germline V CDR1 and CDR2: MNHEY, SMNVEV (reference sequence). Trimming removed 5 bases at V and 7 bases at J, with 21 bases between. The CDR3 covers 15 residues. For the CDR3, the DNA is TGTGCCAGCAGTCTACGACAGGGAGGAGGGCCAGAGCAGTACTTC. This codes for CASSLRQGGGPEQYF.

V gene TRBV7-2 combines with J gene TRBJ2-5; D is possibly TRBD2 (7 bases). V lost 1 base and J 1 base, leaving 13 bases between the germline ends. CDR1 is SGHTA, CDR2 FQGNSA, per germline. This CDR3 comprises 16 residues. CDR3 DNA sequence: TGTGCCAGCAGCTTAGTTCGGGGGGCGGGCCAAGAGACCCAGTACTTC. Residues: CASSLVRGAGQETQYF. The entire variable domain, with the rest obtained from reference TRBV7-2 and TRBJ2-5, is as follows: GAGVSQSPSNKVTEKGKDVELRCDPISGHTALYWYRQSLGQGLEFLIYFQGNSAPDKSGLPSDRFSAERTGGSVSTLTIQRTQQEDSAVYLCASSLVRGAGQETQYFGPGTRLLVL.

The chain carries TRBV27 and TRBJ1-2, with TRBD1 identical over 7 bases. This CDR3 is 14 amino acids long. V lost 4 bases to trimming and J lost 4 bases; unmatched junction nucleotides: 6. Germline V gives CDR1 MNHEY, CDR2 SMNVEV (reference sequence). In nucleotides, the CDR3 is TGTGCCAGCAGTTCCCAGACAGGGCGCTATGGCTACACCTTC. Protein sequence: CASSSQTGRYGYTF.

The gene calls are TRBV14 and TRBJ1-4; the match to TRBD1 covers 7 bases. CDR3 length: 16 residues. The junction had 14 bases not matched to a gene; V was cut back by 5 bases and J by 8 bases. The germline CDR1 and CDR2 sequences are SGHDN and FVKESK. The CDR3 DNA follows: TGTGCCAGCAGCAAAGGGACAGTAAAAGATGGGGAAAAACTGTTTTTT. It translates to CASSKGTVKDGEKLFF.

The chain employs TRBV2 and TRBJ1-2; 7 nucleotides align to TRBD1. The CDR3 is made up of 12 amino acids. V trimming: 9 bases; J trimming: 4 bases; junction bases outside the gene matches: 5. CDR1 and CDR2 from the germline V gene are SNHLY and FYNNEI. CDR3: CARPRDSYGYTF. The CDR3 DNA is TGTGCCAGACCGAGGGACAGCTATGGCTACACCTTC.

The gene calls are TRBV5-1 and TRBJ2-3; D is possibly TRBD2 (5 bases). V lost 4 bases and J 0 bases, leaving 12 bases between the germline ends. The length of the CDR3 is 15 residues. Germline CDR1 reads SGHRS; CDR2 reads YFSETQ. Written as DNA, the CDR3 is TGCGCCAGCAGCGCCTGGGAGTTTAGCACAGATACGCAGTATTTT. It yields the protein CASSAWEFSTDTQYF.

The J gene is TRBJ1-5, the V gene TRBV6-2 or TRBV6-3; 8 nucleotides match TRBD1. The CDR3 totals 15 residues. Germline CDR1 is MNHEY and CDR2 is SVGEGT. V was clipped by 2 bases and J by 7 bases; unmatched bases: 7. The CDR3 DNA sequence: TGTGCCAGCAGTTACGAACCGGGACAGGTCCAGCCCCAGCATTTT. Its protein product is CASSYEPGQVQPQHF.

The chain employs TRBV5-1 and TRBJ2-1, with D perhaps TRBD2 (5 bases). Germline V gene data show CDR1 as SGHRS and CDR2 as YFSETQ. Trimming took off 3 bases at V and 5 bases at J, with 12 bases between the two ends. There are 14 residues in the CDR3. The chain's CDR3 is CASSWTGENNEQFF. The CDR3 nucleotides read TGCGCCAGCAGCTGGACCGGGGAGAACAATGAGCAGTTCTTC. Complete variable domain (other parts from reference TRBV5-1 and TRBJ2-1): KAGVTQTPRYLIKTRGQQVTLSCSPISGHRSVSWYQQTPGQGLQFLFEYFSETQRNKGNFPGRFSGRQFSNSRSEMNVSTLELGDSALYLCASSWTGENNEQFFGPGTRLTVL.

The J gene is TRBJ2-2, the V gene TRBV9; 11 bases match TRBD2. CDR3 length: 17 residues. After removal of 0 bases from V and 7 bases from J, the junction contained 8 bases not matched to a gene. Germline CDR1 reads SGDLS; CDR2 reads YYNGEE. CDR3 protein: CASSVGQTSGKGGELFF. The CDR3 bases are TGTGCCAGCAGCGTAGGCCAGACTAGCGGGAAAGGCGGGGAGCTGTTTTTT.

Here the CDR3 reads CASSLGVSYNEQFF. The CDR3 region has the DNA TGTGCCAGCAGCTTAGGAGTTAGCTACAATGAGCAGTTCTTC. The chain recombines TRBV7-6 with TRBJ2-1; D is unclear. The CDR3 extends over 14 amino acids. CDR1 and CDR2 from the germline V gene are SGHVS and FNYEAQ. V was shortened by 1 base and J by 3 bases, with 7 bases between the two germline ends.

The rearrangement joins TRBV3-1 (or the pseudogene TRBV3-2) to TRBJ2-1, with TRBD2 identical over 7 bases. This CDR3 region has 15 residues. The germline CDR1 and CDR2 sequences are LGHDT and YNNKEL (reference sequence). The trim removed 3 bases at V and 7 bases at J, leaving 9 bases unmatched. CDR3 sequence: CASSHVGLVVNEQFF. CDR3 nucleotides: TGTGCCAGCAGCCACGTAGGACTAGTAGTTAATGAGCAGTTCTTC.

As concerns this clone: Germline and junction disagree at one end, which may indicate a read error. The rearrangement joins TRBV10-3 to TRBJ1-2, with D uncertain. Germline lookup yields CDR1 ENHRY and CDR2 SYGVKD. The CDR3 covers 11 residues. This CDR3 is CAISDGSARLF. CDR3 nucleotide sequence: TGTGCCATCAGTGACGGGAGTGCGCGACTTTTC.

This chain uses TRBV7-9 with TRBJ2-2; D not certain. There are 12 residues in the CDR3. Looked up from germline, CDR1 is SEHNR and CDR2 is FQNEAQ (reference sequence). Trimming stripped 1 base from V and 7 bases from J, with 4 bases between. Here the CDR3 DNA reads TGTGCCAGCAGCTTAGAAGTCGGGGAGCTGTTTTTT. It yields the protein CASSLEVGELFF.

The chain links TRBV18 to TRBJ2-2; D possibly matches TRBD1 or TRBD2 (5 bases each). Trimming left V 3 bases short and J 4 bases short, with 18 bases between. CDR1 and CDR2 from the germline V gene are KGHSH and LQKENI. There are 17 residues in the CDR3. The CDR3 protein is CASSPQGRGLVTGELFF. DNA for the CDR3: TGTGCCAGCTCACCCCAGGGTCGGGGTCTAGTCACCGGGGAGCTGTTTTTT.

The chain recombines TRBV13 with TRBJ1-2, with 7 bases lining up with TRBD1. The junction had 6 bases not matched to a gene; V was cut back by 5 bases and J by 6 bases. The CDR3 spans 13 residues. The V gene's germline CDR1 is PRHDT and CDR2 FYEKMQ (reference sequence). In nucleotides, the CDR3 is TGTGCCAGCAGCCCCCTCACAGGGGATGGCTACACCTTC. Protein product: CASSPLTGDGYTF.

The rearrangement joins TRBV30 to TRBJ1-1; D is possibly TRBD1 (6 bases). The CDR3 spans 13 residues. Trimming took off 2 bases at V and 0 bases at J, with 7 bases between the two ends. Germline V CDR1 and CDR2: GTSNPN, SVGIG (reference sequence). In DNA form, the CDR3 reads TGTGCCTGGAGTTACAGGGTGAACACTGAAGCTTTCTTT. Its translation: CAWSYRVNTEAFF.

CDR3 amino acids: CASSHQLGGNTIYF. In DNA, the CDR3 is TGTGCCAGCAGTCACCAACTGGGGGGAAACACCATATATTTT. The rearrangement uses TRBV28 and TRBJ1-3; D uncertain. The CDR3 extends over 14 amino acids. CDR1 is MDHEN and CDR2 is SYDVKM in the germline V gene. The ends were cut back, 5 bases at V and 4 bases at J, with 12 bases in the middle.

This clone occurred once. The chain employs TRBV30 and TRBJ2-7; tentative D call: TRBD1 (5 bases). Trimming took 2 bases from V and 0 from J, leaving 11 bases between them. The V gene's germline CDR1 is GTSNPN and CDR2 SVGIG (reference sequence). The CDR3 sequence is 14 residues long. The CDR3 nucleotides read TGTGCCTGGAGTACCCGAACAGGCTCCTACGAGCAGTACTTC. It specifies CAWSTRTGSYEQYF.

This clone was observed a single time. V usage is TRBV27 and J usage is TRBJ2-2; D call uncertain. This CDR3 region has 13 residues. Looked up from germline, CDR1 is MNHEY and CDR2 is SMNVEV (reference sequence). Trimming removed 5 bases at V and 4 bases at J, with 8 bases between. CDR3 sequence (DNA): TGTGCCAGCAGTCGACGCGTCACCGGGGAGCTGTTTTTT. This translates into CASSRRVTGELFF.

The V gene is TRBV27, the J gene TRBJ1-2; no firm D call. The V end was cut by 2 bases, the J end by 6 bases, with 22 bases between. From germline, CDR1 is MNHEY and CDR2 SMNVEV (reference sequence). CDR3 size: 17 residues. The CDR3 region is CASSLEGIGLALDGYTF. CDR3 in DNA: TGTGCCAGCAGTTTAGAGGGAATCGGCCTGGCCCTCGATGGCTACACCTTC.

The chain is built from TRBV5-4 and TRBJ1-5, with a weak D call TRBD1 (6 bases). This CDR3 is 15 amino acids long. Trimming took 4 bases from V and 11 from J, leaving 22 bases between them. Per the germline V gene, CDR1 is SGHNT and CDR2 is YYREEE (reference sequence). CDR3 nucleotides: TGTGCCAGCAGCCTTTCCGAGAATTCAAACAGGGCCCAGCATTTT. Translated, it gives CASSLSENSNRAQHF.

V and J are TRBV11-2 and TRBJ1-1; D not certain. The CDR3 runs to 13 residues. Trimming left V 5 bases short and J 1 base short, with 8 bases between. Germline lookup yields CDR1 SGHAT and CDR2 FQNNGV. CDR3 residues: CASSRAGNTEAFF. For the CDR3, the DNA is TGTGCCAGCAGCCGCGCGGGGAACACTGAAGCTTTCTTT.

The sample holds one count of this clone. The chain carries TRBV10-3 and TRBJ2-5, with 9 bases that match TRBD1. There are 17 residues in the CDR3. V trimming: 0 bases; J trimming: 0 bases; junction bases outside the gene matches: 5. CDR1 is ENHRY, CDR2 SYGVKD, per germline. This CDR3 is CAISESRGTGYQETQYF. CDR3 coding DNA: TGTGCCATCAGTGAGTCGCGCGGGACAGGGTACCAAGAGACCCAGTACTTC.

The J gene is TRBJ1-6, the V gene TRBV7-6; TRBD1 matches 7 bases. This CDR3 spans 18 amino acids. From germline, CDR1 is SGHVS and CDR2 FNYEAQ. Trimming removed 1 base from V and 0 bases from J; junction bases left unmatched: 6. In nucleotides, the CDR3 is TGTGCCAGCAGCTTAGAGGTTAGGGACAGCTCCTATAATTCACCCCTCCACTTT. Its protein product is CASSLEVRDSSYNSPLHF.